A selection of T cell receptor beta chains follows, all from one sample in a study of blood T cell repertoires in COVID-19. Here immunoSEQ multiplex PCR was the method, and the copy in TCRdb shows in-frame clones only, minus some. The table has about 270,000 clones, 80% to 95% seen once. The specimen was PBMCs or T cells enriched from blood (not recorded which). These receptors were collected from a man aged 35-49 years who had been exposed to COVID-19. Both conserved end residues are part of each CDR3. Each record gives: D gene, V gene, J gene, CDR3 protein. The D gene is left open where the match is weak.

d_call: -; v_call: TRBV11-3; j_call: TRBJ1-3; cdr3_aa: CASSLGGDYSGNTIYF
d_call: -; v_call: TRBV5-5; j_call: TRBJ1-1; cdr3_aa: CASSLYGGNTEAFF
d_call: TRBD1; v_call: TRBV19; j_call: TRBJ2-1; cdr3_aa: CASRQGKDEQFF
d_call: TRBD2; v_call: TRBV9; j_call: TRBJ2-5; cdr3_aa: CASSSPSSGGPGETQYF
d_call: -; v_call: TRBV7-2; j_call: TRBJ1-3; cdr3_aa: CASSLGPGRSGNTIYF
d_call: TRBD2; v_call: TRBV5-1; j_call: TRBJ2-7; cdr3_aa: CASSLPAGDEQYF
d_call: -; v_call: TRBV6-5; j_call: TRBJ1-1; cdr3_aa: CASSLRSLNTEAFF
d_call: -; v_call: TRBV28; j_call: TRBJ1-1; cdr3_aa: CASSFGMLTEAFF
d_call: TRBD1; v_call: TRBV11-3; j_call: TRBJ1-1; cdr3_aa: CASSLVGTGWDTEAFF
d_call: -; v_call: TRBV20-1; j_call: TRBJ2-7; cdr3_aa: CSASITLYEQYF
d_call: TRBD1; v_call: TRBV6-5; j_call: TRBJ1-5; cdr3_aa: CASRSGQGDQPQHF
d_call: -; v_call: TRBV2; j_call: TRBJ2-1; cdr3_aa: CASSDMEQFF
d_call: TRBD2; v_call: TRBV28; j_call: TRBJ2-1; cdr3_aa: CASNSLGGNEQFF
d_call: TRBD1; v_call: TRBV5-1; j_call: TRBJ1-3; cdr3_aa: CASSWTGISGNTIYF
d_call: -; v_call: TRBV2; j_call: TRBJ2-7; cdr3_aa: CARRQESSYEQYF
d_call: TRBD1; v_call: TRBV2; j_call: TRBJ1-1; cdr3_aa: CASSRTGRGTEAFF
d_call: TRBD1; v_call: TRBV19; j_call: TRBJ1-1; cdr3_aa: CASSNPGQELNTEAFF
d_call: TRBD2; v_call: TRBV7-9; j_call: TRBJ2-2; cdr3_aa: CASSTSGRINTGELFF
d_call: -; v_call: TRBV15; j_call: TRBJ2-1; cdr3_aa: CATSSTGPSPYNEQFF
d_call: -; v_call: TRBV6-5; j_call: TRBJ2-2; cdr3_aa: CASSYDSLMGELFF
d_call: -; v_call: TRBV4-1; j_call: TRBJ1-1; cdr3_aa: CASSQDAGNTEAFF
d_call: -; v_call: TRBV19; j_call: TRBJ1-2; cdr3_aa: CASSIDLGGEFGYTF
d_call: TRBD2; v_call: TRBV5-1; j_call: TRBJ2-1; cdr3_aa: CASSSSGLADYNEQFF
d_call: TRBD2; v_call: TRBV29-1; j_call: TRBJ2-2; cdr3_aa: CSVDSPSGRAPGELFF